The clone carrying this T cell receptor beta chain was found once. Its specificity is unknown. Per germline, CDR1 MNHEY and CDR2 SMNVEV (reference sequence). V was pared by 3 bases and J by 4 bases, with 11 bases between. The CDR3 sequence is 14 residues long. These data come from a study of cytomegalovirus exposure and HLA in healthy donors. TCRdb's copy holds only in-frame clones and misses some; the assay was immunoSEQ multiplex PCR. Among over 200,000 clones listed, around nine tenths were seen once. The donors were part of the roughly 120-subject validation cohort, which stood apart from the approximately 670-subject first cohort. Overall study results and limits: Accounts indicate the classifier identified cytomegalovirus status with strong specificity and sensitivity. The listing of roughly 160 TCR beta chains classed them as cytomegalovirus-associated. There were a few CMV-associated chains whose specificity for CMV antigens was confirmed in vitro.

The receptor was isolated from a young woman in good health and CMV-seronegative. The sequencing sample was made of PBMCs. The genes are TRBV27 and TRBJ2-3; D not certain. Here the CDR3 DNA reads TGTGCCAGCAGTTTTGCGGCCCGGCCAGATACGCAGTATTTT. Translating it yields CASSFAARPDTQYF.